The rows below give T cell receptor beta chains drawn from one sample of a study of blood T cell repertoires in COVID-19. TCRdb's copy holds only in-frame clones and misses some; the assay was immunoSEQ multiplex PCR. This sample has 60,000 or so clones, with 78% found just once. Sequencing used peripheral blood. The receptor set was obtained from a human donor in a cohort sampled during active COVID-19. CDR3s include the opening cysteine and the closing phenylalanine or tryptophan. A D gene is named only where the DNA matches it firmly. Part of the rows lack a size; the others show once, few, many or a class for expanded clones.

J gene,clone size,V gene,CDR3 length,D gene,CDR3 protein,CDR3 DNA
TRBJ1-2,-,TRBV7-2,15,-,CASSPDPSLGDGYTF,TGTGCCAGCAGCCCTGACCCTTCCCTCGGGGATGGCTACACCTTC
TRBJ1-1,-,TRBV3-1/TRBV3-2,14,-,CASSQEQGYTEAFF,TGTGCCAGCAGCCAAGAGCAGGGCTACACTGAAGCTTTCTTT
TRBJ2-3,-,TRBV9,16,-,CASSVVGGRSTDTQYF,TGTGCCAGCAGCGTAGTAGGCGGGCGTAGCACAGATACGCAGTATTTT
TRBJ2-7,-,TRBV19,14,TRBD1,CASRETGASYEQYF,TGTGCCAGTAGGGAGACAGGGGCCTCCTACGAGCAGTACTTC
TRBJ2-4,-,TRBV18,13,TRBD2,CASSPASGGSQYF,TGTGCCAGCTCACCGGCTAGCGGGGGGTCTCAGTACTTC
TRBJ1-5,once,TRBV10-1,18,TRBD1,CASSEQPGQTYSNQPQHF,TGCGCCAGCAGTGAGCAACCGGGACAGACTTATAGCAATCAGCCCCAGCATTTT
TRBJ2-2,few,TRBV7-9,11,-,CASSAGGELFF,TGTGCCAGCAGCGCAGGGGGGGAGCTGTTTTTT
TRBJ2-7,-,TRBV4-2,17,TRBD2,CASSQEGAASGRNEQYF,TGTGCCAGCAGCCAAGAGGGGGCGGCTAGCGGGAGAAACGAGCAGTACTTC
TRBJ1-1,-,TRBV6-5,12,-,CASTQVNTEAFF,TGTGCCAGCACCCAGGTCAACACTGAAGCTTTCTTT
TRBJ2-7,-,TRBV4-1,14,TRBD2,CASSREGPPYEQYF,TGCGCCAGCAGCCGGGAGGGCCCTCCCTACGAGCAGTACTTC
TRBJ1-5,-,TRBV5-5,15,-,CASSFLGAANQPQHF,TGTGCCAGCAGCTTTCTTGGGGCTGCTAATCAGCCCCAGCATTTT
TRBJ1-1,-,TRBV27,16,-,CASSLEGGRYYTEAFF,TGTGCCAGCAGTTTAGAGGGCGGAAGATATTACACTGAAGCTTTCTTT
TRBJ2-7,few,TRBV11-3,13,-,CASSPVSGYEQYF,TGTGCCAGCAGCCCCGTGTCGGGCTACGAGCAGTACTTC
TRBJ2-5,once,TRBV6-5,13,TRBD2,CASVRGGAETQYF,TGTGCCAGCGTCCGGGGAGGGGCAGAGACCCAGTACTTC
TRBJ1-5,few,TRBV6-7,17,-,CASSSSLRPYSNQPQHF,TGTGCCAGCAGTAGCTCGTTGAGGCCATATAGCAATCAGCCCCAGCATTTT
TRBJ1-1,-,TRBV5-1,15,TRBD1,CASSGPDRGNTEAFF,TGCGCCAGCAGCGGCCCGGACAGGGGGAACACTGAAGCTTTCTTT
TRBJ2-6,-,TRBV9,16,TRBD1,CASSSDRSSGANVLTF,TGTGCCAGCAGCTCGGACAGGAGCTCTGGGGCCAACGTCCTGACTTTC
TRBJ1-1,-,TRBV5-1,17,-,CASSFSPPDRLSTEAFF,TGCGCCAGCAGCTTTTCCCCACCCGACAGGCTGTCCACTGAAGCTTTCTTT
TRBJ1-6,few,TRBV2,15,-,CASSYRDFMNSPLHF,TGTGCCAGCAGTTACCGGGACTTCATGAATTCACCCCTCCACTTT
TRBJ2-1,-,TRBV6-2/TRBV6-3,17,-,CASSYSMKIASYNEQFF,TGTGCCAGCAGTTACTCGATGAAGATAGCCTCTTACAATGAGCAGTTCTTC
TRBJ2-7,-,TRBV30,11,-,CAWSVATEQYF,TGTGCCTGGAGTGTAGCCACCGAGCAGTACTTC
TRBJ2-2,-,TRBV6-5,16,TRBD2,CASSFRTSAYTGELFF,TGTGCCAGCAGTTTCCGGACTAGCGCCTACACCGGGGAGCTGTTTTTT
TRBJ2-5,-,TRBV5-1,15,TRBD1,CASTLGTARGETQYF,TGCGCCAGCACCCTTGGGACAGCCCGCGGAGAGACCCAGTACTTC
TRBJ2-7,-,TRBV7-9,13,-,CASSSGRAYEQYF,TGTGCCAGCAGCTCAGGGCGAGCCTACGAGCAGTACTTC
TRBJ2-5,few,TRBV28,13,-,CASSPMTGETQYF,TGTGCCAGCAGTCCGATGACTGGAGAGACCCAGTACTTC
TRBJ2-3,-,TRBV7-8,13,-,CASRPGVADTQYF,TGTGCCAGCAGACCAGGGGTCGCAGATACGCAGTATTTT
TRBJ1-5,-,TRBV6-2/TRBV6-3,14,TRBD1,CASNPTGWNQPQHF,TGTGCCAGCAACCCGACAGGGTGGAATCAGCCCCAGCATTTT
TRBJ2-1,once,TRBV5-1,15,TRBD2,CASSQTSGRLNEQFF,TGCGCCAGCAGCCAGACTAGCGGGAGACTAAATGAGCAGTTCTTC
TRBJ2-7,-,TRBV11-2,14,-,CASSKQGSSYEQYF,TGTGCCAGCAGTAAACAGGGAAGCTCCTACGAGCAGTACTTC
TRBJ2-7,-,TRBV27,15,TRBD1,CASSLRAGGPYEQYF,TGTGCCAGCAGTTTAAGGGCAGGGGGCCCCTACGAGCAGTACTTC
TRBJ2-7,-,TRBV2,16,TRBD2,CASSPGGSGATYEQYF,TGTGCCAGCAGTCCTGGGGGTAGCGGGGCCACCTACGAGCAGTACTTC
TRBJ2-7,-,TRBV6-4,12,TRBD2,CASSAGAYEQYF,TGTGCCAGCTCAGCGGGAGCTTACGAGCAGTACTTC
TRBJ2-7,-,TRBV6-6,13,-,CASSYSERYEQYF,TGTGCCAGCAGTTACTCAGAGCGGTACGAGCAGTACTTC
TRBJ1-6,-,TRBV2,14,-,CASTGLQYNSPLHF,TGTGCCAGCACGGGTCTCCAGTATAATTCACCCCTCCACTTT
TRBJ2-3,few,TRBV7-3,16,-,CASSLQPDTSTDTQYF,TGTGCCAGCAGCTTACAGCCGGACACTTCCACAGATACGCAGTATTTT
TRBJ1-1,-,TRBV5-1,13,-,CASSLDMNTEAFF,TGCGCCAGCAGCTTGGATATGAACACTGAAGCTTTCTTT
TRBJ2-7,-,TRBV12-3/TRBV12-4,13,-,CASQAGTSYEQYF,TGTGCCAGTCAGGCGGGAACATCCTACGAGCAGTACTTC
TRBJ1-2,-,TRBV5-5,13,-,CASSYLGAYGYTF,TGTGCCAGCAGCTACTTGGGGGCTTATGGCTACACCTTC